Following are 17 T cell receptor beta chains from one sample sequenced in a study of tumor T cells in aggressive B-cell lymphoma. Assay used: immunoSEQ multiplex PCR; TCRdb lists only in-frame clones, some missing. The sample has around 3,100 clones; around 69% are singletons. Sequenced sample: tumor tissue. Receptor source: an adult with diffuse large B cell lymphoma.

This clone was counted only a few times. The chain recombines TRBV19 with TRBJ1-3; D ambiguous. Germline V gene lookup returns CDR1 LNHDA and CDR2 SQIVND (reference sequence). V lost 6 bases to trimming and J lost 2 bases, with 8 bases between them. This CDR3 is 13 amino acids long. The CDR3 DNA reads as TGTGCCAGTAGCCTAGGAACTGGAAACACCATATATTTT. Its protein product is CASSLGTGNTIYF.

This clone has more than one count but fewer than ten. The chain couples TRBV5-1 to TRBJ2-7; 10 positions agree with TRBD1. The CDR3 contains 14 residues. V gave up 4 bases and J gave up 6 bases; unmatched junction bases: 7. Germline assignment: CDR1 SGHRS and CDR2 YFSETQ. CDR3 nucleotides: TGCGCCAGCAGCCTCCGGGACAGGGGTTCCGAGCAGTACTTC. It is translated as CASSLRDRGSEQYF.

The CDR3 is CASREGVPNSPLHF. The CDR3 coding sequence is TGTGCCAGCAGAGAGGGGGTCCCAAATTCACCCCTCCACTTT. The genes are TRBV5-4 and TRBJ1-6; D may be TRBD1 (6 bases). CDR1 and CDR2 (germline): SGHNT, YYREEE (reference sequence). This CDR3 has 14 residues. Trimming removed 5 bases at V and 7 bases at J, with 13 bases between.

This clone was detected once. V is TRBV5-4 and J is TRBJ2-7, with 8 bases fitting TRBD2. The V gene end was trimmed by 3 bases and the J gene end by 6 bases; junction bases not matched to a gene: 8. The CDR3 has 14 residues. Germline-derived CDR1 and CDR2 are SGHNT and YYREEE (reference sequence). The CDR3 loop reads CASSSRGGAGEQYF. The CDR3 DNA follows: TGTGCCAGCAGCTCCCGGGGGGGGGCGGGCGAGCAGTACTTC. Together with reference TRBV5-4 and TRBJ2-7, the CDR3 gives the full variable domain: ETGVTQSPTHLIKTRGQQVTLRCSSQSGHNTVSWYQQALGQGPQFIFQYYREEENGRGNFPPRFSGLQFPNYSSELNVNALELDDSALYLCASSSRGGAGEQYFGPGTRLTVT.

This clone was recorded a few times. The genes are TRBV28 and TRBJ2-5; D gene ambiguous. V gave up 7 bases and J gave up 11 bases, with 20 bases separating them. The CDR3 contains 13 residues. CDR1 is MDHEN and CDR2 is SYDVKM in the germline V gene. CDR3 bases: TGTGCCAGCACTTCCCGCGGAGTGTATGAGCAGTACTTC. Its translation: CASTSRGVYEQYF.

This chain connects TRBV19 to TRBJ2-3; tentative D call: TRBD2 (5 bases). The CDR3 loop spans 14 amino acids. V was cut by 9 bases and J by 4 bases, with 17 bases left in between. Germline values: CDR1 LNHDA, CDR2 SQIVND (reference sequence). The CDR3 DNA is TGTGCCAGCAAAGAGGCTAGCTTTTCAGATACGCAGTATTTT. It translates to CASKEASFSDTQYF.

The V call is TRBV28, the J call TRBJ2-7; D not certain. This CDR3 comprises 11 residues. Trimming removed 7 bases at V and 3 bases at J, with 7 bases between. Germline V gene data show CDR1 as MDHEN and CDR2 as SYDVKM. CDR3 DNA sequence: TGTGCCAGCAACCTCGGCTACGAGCAGTACTTC. Protein product: CASNLGYEQYF.

The chain combines TRBV28 with TRBJ2-7; a possible D gene is TRBD1 (5 bases). Germline CDR1 and CDR2: MDHEN and SYDVKM. V lost 2 bases to trimming and J lost 3 bases, with 11 bases between them. There are 14 residues in the CDR3. The CDR3 coding sequence is TGTGCCAGCAGTTTACGACAGACTGACTACGAGCAGTACTTC. Encoded protein: CASSLRQTDYEQYF.

The rearrangement uses TRBV6-9 and TRBJ1-5; TRBD1 aligns across 7 bases. Germline CDR1 and CDR2: MNHGY and SVAAGI. V was pared by 1 base and J by 1 base, with 10 bases of the junction left unmatched. This CDR3 comprises 18 residues. The CDR3 bases are TGTGCCAGCAGTTATTATACAGGGGCTCCAAGGAGCAATCAGCCCCAGCATTTT. Encoded protein: CASSYYTGAPRSNQPQHF.

This clone was recorded a few times. This sequence joins TRBV27 and TRBJ1-1; D remains unclear. The CDR3 extends over 13 amino acids. The germline V gene encodes CDR1 MNHEY and CDR2 SMNVEV (reference sequence). Trimming pared 5 bases from V and 1 base from J, leaving 8 bases between. This CDR3 is CASSLLTNTEAFF. The CDR3 DNA follows: TGTGCCAGCAGTCTACTTACGAACACTGAAGCTTTCTTT.

This chain joins TRBV28 and TRBJ2-5, with TRBD1 matching 7 bases. With 4 bases clipped from V and 4 bases from J, the junction kept 9 bases outside the gene matches. Per the germline V gene, CDR1 is MDHEN and CDR2 is SYDVKM. CDR3 length: 15 residues. The CDR3 sequence is CASSSLTGSAETQYF. DNA for the CDR3: TGTGCCAGCAGTTCCCTGACAGGGAGTGCAGAGACCCAGTACTTC.

This clone was seen a few times. The genes are TRBV5-4 and TRBJ2-6, with TRBD1 matching 7 bases. The CDR3 is 18 amino acids. Germline V lookup: CDR1 SGHNT, CDR2 YYREEE (reference sequence). Trimming at V came to 4 bases and at J to 0 bases, leaving 10 bases not matched to a gene. The CDR3 DNA follows: TGTGCCAGCAGCATGGGACAGCGCTCCTCCTCTGGGGCCAACGTCCTGACTTTC. It encodes CASSMGQRSSSGANVLTF.

Points on this clone: In the same sample, other DNA sequences code for this CDR3. The chain has TRBV18 and TRBJ2-7; 7 nucleotides match TRBD2. The CDR3 is made up of 15 amino acids. Germline V CDR1 and CDR2: KGHSH, LQKENI. J lost 5 bases, V lost 2 bases, and 9 bases had no gene match. The CDR3 loop is CASSPAGAGWNEQYF. In DNA, the CDR3 is TGTGCCAGCTCACCAGCGGGAGCGGGATGGAACGAGCAGTACTTC.

The chain joins TRBV28 to TRBJ1-4, with D possibly matching TRBD1 (6 bases). V was pared by 6 bases and J by 6 bases, with 17 bases between. The CDR3 extends over 15 amino acids. Germline CDR1 and CDR2: MDHEN and SYDVKM. CDR3 residues: CASSQGGGRDEKLFF. The CDR3 DNA follows: TGTGCCAGCAGCCAAGGGGGGGGGAGGGATGAAAAACTGTTTTTT.

This CDR3 is CASSQDERINYGYTF. For the CDR3, the DNA is TGTGCCAGCAGCCAAGATGAGCGGATTAACTATGGCTACACCTTC. This chain connects TRBV4-2 to TRBJ1-2; D not resolved. The length of the CDR3 is 15 residues. With 0 bases removed from V and 1 base from J, the gap between germline ends came to 9 bases. Per germline, CDR1 LGHNA and CDR2 YNFKEQ.

The chain couples TRBV21-1 to TRBJ2-5; the table gives TRBD1 as D, unverified against the DNA. The last part of the DNA fits TRBJ2-7 better; the J call may be wrong. TRBV21-1 is a pseudogene segment. The CDR3 extends over 13 amino acids. CDR3 DNA: TGTGCCAGCAGCAAAGACAGGGTCCACGAGCAGTACTTC. Amino acids: CASSKDRVHEQYF.

J is TRBJ2-7 and V is TRBV6-6; no clear D. V dropped 6 bases and J dropped 7 bases, with 10 bases sitting between them. The CDR3 totals 11 residues. Germline values: CDR1 MNHNY, CDR2 SVGAGI (reference sequence). The CDR3 loop reads CASSPSLEQYF. The CDR3 DNA follows: TGTGCCAGCAGCCCGTCCCTGGAGCAGTACTTC.